One T cell receptor (beta chain) is described in this entry. Its cognate antigen has yet to be identified. Base qualities were left out, and no much larger clone turns up one base away. This sample is drawn from a study of blood T cell repertoires in COVID-19 (dated by TCRdb to about 2020). At the level of the whole study: Collaborator samples came from the United States, Italy and Spain and covered acute and convalescent phases of COVID-19. The prospective study material was composed of cDNA or gDNA derived from T cells, B-cell-depleted T cells, or PBMCs. Subjects who had been exposed to COVID-19, were actively infected with it, or had recovered from it provided the deeply sampled blood TCRbeta repertoires that made up the dataset. The repertoires were made available in a free public database intended to serve as a resource for research on the immune response to SARS-CoV-2. Samples came from the ongoing ImmuneRACE study (first 160 participants) plus 1,254 subjects from 6 global collaborators. A de-identified subject ID, COVID-19 status, age in years and sex were almost always included in the sample metadata. Where HLA class I and class II types were available, the types were taken from metadata supplied by the sample provider, not from assay-based typing.

What the authors observed across the whole study: The amount of clinical and demographic metadata varied by source and participant and was provided uncurated.

CDR1 and CDR2 (SGHDT, YYEEEE) derive from the germline V gene. Including cysteine and phenylalanine, the CDR3 has 13 amino acids. Only CDR3 DNA remains: 39 bases, in frame from the first base. V has 0 bases trimmed and J has 9 bases trimmed; junction bases matching no gene number 3. One collaborating source in Seattle enrolled patients while the patients were actively infected and followed the patients over time throughout the course of disease. The collaborating institutions used their own protocols to collect whole blood in K2EDTA tubes. For TCRbeta analysis, collaborator samples were shipped as frozen whole blood, as isolated PBMCs, or as DNA extracted from either sample type. TCRbeta CDR3 regions were amplified from genomic DNA using the immunoSEQ Assay, a bias-controlled multiplex PCR. As for how the authors treated the data: The number of nucleated cells in each sample was estimated from the amplification of reference gene primers within the assay. Sequence reads were collapsed and filtered to measure the absolute abundance of every unique TCRbeta CDR3 rearrangement. For each sample, productive Simpson clonality was calculated as the square root of Simpson's diversity index across productive rearrangements. Not all clones reach the TCRdb copy of this immuneACCESS table, which keeps in-frame sequences only. Checked studies attribute under half of the gap to unresolved V genes and leave the rest unexplained. V and J calls and clone size are as listed in that table; D and trimming were resolved from the DNA. This sample gives tens of thousands of clones in total; roughly 80% of them show up just once. The top ten hold around 3% of the sample.

The V gene is TRBV5-6 and the J gene is TRBJ2-1; 7 bases in between match TRBD2. The TCR was taken from an older man with COVID-19, enrolled during active disease. The sample was peripheral blood. Here the CDR3 is given as CASSLELAIEQFF. The nucleotide sequence reads as follows: TGTGCCAGCAGCTTGGAACTAGCGATTGAGCAGTTCTTC.